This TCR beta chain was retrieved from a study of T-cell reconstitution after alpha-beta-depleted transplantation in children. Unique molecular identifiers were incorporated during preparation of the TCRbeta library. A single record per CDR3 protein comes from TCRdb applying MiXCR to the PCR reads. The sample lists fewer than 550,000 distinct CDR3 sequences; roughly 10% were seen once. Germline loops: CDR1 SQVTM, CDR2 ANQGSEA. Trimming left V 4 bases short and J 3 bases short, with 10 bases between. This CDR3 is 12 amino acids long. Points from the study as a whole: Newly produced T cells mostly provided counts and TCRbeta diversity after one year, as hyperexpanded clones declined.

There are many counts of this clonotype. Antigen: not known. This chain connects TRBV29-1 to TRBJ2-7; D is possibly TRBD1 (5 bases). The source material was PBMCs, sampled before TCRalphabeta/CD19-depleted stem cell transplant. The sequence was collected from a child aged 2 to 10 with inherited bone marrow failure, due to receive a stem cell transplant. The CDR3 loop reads CSVVAQGYEQYF. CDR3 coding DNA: TGCAGCGTTGTAGCCCAGGGCTACGAGCAGTACTTC.